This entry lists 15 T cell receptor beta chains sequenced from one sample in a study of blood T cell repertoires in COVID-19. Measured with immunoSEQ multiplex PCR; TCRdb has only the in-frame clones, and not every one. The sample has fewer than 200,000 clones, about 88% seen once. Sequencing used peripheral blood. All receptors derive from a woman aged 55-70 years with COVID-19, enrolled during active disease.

CDR3 residues: CASSTRLAGGVYEQFF. The CDR3 nucleotides read TGTGCCAGCAGTACCAGACTAGCGGGAGGGGTATATGAGCAGTTCTTC. The chain couples TRBV6-2 or TRBV6-3 to TRBJ2-1; TRBD2 matches 14 bases. The CDR3 length is 16 residues. Germline V lookup: CDR1 MNHEY, CDR2 SVGEGT. J was trimmed by 8 bases and V by 5 bases; bases with no gene match: 8.

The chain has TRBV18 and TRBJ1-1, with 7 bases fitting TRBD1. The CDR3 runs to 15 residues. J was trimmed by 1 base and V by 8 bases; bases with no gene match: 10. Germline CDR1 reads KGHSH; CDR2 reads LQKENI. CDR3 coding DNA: TGTGCCAGCACGCAGTTTCGGACAGGGAACACTGAAGCTTTCTTT. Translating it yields CASTQFRTGNTEAFF.

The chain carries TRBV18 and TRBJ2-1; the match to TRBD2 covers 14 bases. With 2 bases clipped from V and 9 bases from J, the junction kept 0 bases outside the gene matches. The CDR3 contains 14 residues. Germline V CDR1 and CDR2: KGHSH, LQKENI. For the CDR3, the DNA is TGTGCCAGCTCACCAGGGACTAGCGGGAGTGAGCAGTTCTTC. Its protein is CASSPGTSGSEQFF.

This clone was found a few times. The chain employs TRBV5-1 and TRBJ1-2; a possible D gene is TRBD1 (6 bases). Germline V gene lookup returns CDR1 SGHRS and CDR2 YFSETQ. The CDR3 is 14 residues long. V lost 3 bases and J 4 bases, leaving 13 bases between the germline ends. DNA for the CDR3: TGCGCCAGCAGCTCCCAGGGGACGGGCTATGGCTACACCTTC. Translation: CASSSQGTGYGYTF.

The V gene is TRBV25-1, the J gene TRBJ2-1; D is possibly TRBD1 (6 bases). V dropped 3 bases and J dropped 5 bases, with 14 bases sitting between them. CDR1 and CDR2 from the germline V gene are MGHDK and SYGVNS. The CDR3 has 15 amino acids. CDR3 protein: CASSDYGTLDNEQFF. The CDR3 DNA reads TGTGCCAGCAGTGATTACGGGACATTGGACAATGAGCAGTTCTTC.

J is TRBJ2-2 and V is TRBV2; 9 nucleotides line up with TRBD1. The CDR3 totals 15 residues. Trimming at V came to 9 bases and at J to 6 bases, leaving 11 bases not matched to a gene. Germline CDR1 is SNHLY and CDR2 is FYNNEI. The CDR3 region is CASLQDRGRAGELFF. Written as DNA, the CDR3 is TGTGCCAGTTTACAGGACAGGGGTCGTGCCGGGGAGCTGTTTTTT.

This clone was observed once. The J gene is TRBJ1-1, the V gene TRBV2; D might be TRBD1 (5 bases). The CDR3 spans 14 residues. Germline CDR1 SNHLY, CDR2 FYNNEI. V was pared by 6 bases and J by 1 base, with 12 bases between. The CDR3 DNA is TGTGCCAGCAGCGCCTTGGGGCCGAACACTGAAGCTTTCTTT. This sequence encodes CASSALGPNTEAFF.

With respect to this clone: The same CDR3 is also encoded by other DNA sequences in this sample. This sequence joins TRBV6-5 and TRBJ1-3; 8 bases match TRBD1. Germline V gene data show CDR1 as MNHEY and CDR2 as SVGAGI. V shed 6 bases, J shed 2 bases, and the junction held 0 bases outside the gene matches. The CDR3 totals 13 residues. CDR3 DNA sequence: TGTGCCAGCAGGACAGGGGCTGGAAACACCATATATTTT. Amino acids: CASRTGAGNTIYF.

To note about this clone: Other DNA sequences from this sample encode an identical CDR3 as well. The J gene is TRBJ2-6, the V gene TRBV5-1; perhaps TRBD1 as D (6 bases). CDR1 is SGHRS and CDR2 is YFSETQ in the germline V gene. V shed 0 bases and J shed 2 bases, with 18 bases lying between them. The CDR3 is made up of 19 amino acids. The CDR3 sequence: CASSLVIGQGDTGANVLTF. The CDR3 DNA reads TGCGCCAGCAGCTTGGTCATAGGACAAGGGGACACTGGGGCCAACGTCCTGACTTTC.

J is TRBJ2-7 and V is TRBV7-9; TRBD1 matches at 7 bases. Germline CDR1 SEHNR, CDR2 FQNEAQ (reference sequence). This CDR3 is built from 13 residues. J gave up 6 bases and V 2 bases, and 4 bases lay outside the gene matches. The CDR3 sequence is CASSLTGVGEQYV. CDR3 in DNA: TGTGCCAGCAGCTTAACAGGGGTCGGCGAGCAGTACGTC.

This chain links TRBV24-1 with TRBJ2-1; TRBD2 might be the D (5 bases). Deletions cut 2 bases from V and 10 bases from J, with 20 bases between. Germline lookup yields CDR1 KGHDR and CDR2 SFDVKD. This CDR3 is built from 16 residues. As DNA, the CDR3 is TGTGCCACCAGTGATTCTGGACGGGCCAGGTCGGGAGAGCAGTTCTTC. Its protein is CATSDSGRARSGEQFF.

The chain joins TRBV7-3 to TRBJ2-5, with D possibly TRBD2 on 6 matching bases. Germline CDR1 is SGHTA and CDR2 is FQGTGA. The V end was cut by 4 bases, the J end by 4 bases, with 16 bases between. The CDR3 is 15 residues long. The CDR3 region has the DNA TGTGCCAGCAGCTCTTCGGTGGGGGGTTTAGAGACCCAGTACTTC. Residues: CASSSSVGGLETQYF.

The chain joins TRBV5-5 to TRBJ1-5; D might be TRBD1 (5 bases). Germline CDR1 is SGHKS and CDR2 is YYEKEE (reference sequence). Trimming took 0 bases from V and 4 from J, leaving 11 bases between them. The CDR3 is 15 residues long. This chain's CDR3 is CASSLGGDGNQPQHF. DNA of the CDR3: TGTGCCAGCAGCTTGGGGGGGGATGGAAATCAGCCCCAGCATTTT.

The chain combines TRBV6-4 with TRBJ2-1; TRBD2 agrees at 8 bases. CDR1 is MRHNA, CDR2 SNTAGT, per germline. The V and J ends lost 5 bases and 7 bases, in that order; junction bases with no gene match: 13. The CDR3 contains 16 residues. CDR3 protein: CASSPGGAGAGNEQFF. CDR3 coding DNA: TGTGCCAGCAGTCCCGGGGGAGCGGGGGCGGGGAATGAGCAGTTCTTC.

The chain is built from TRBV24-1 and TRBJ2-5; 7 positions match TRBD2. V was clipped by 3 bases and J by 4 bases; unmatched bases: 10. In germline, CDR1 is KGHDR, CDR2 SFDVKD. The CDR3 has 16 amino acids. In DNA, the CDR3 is TGTGCCACCAGTGATCCCCCAGGGTGGGGGGGAGAGACCCAGTACTTC. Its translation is CATSDPPGWGGETQYF.